The next 25 T cell receptor beta chains were all read from a single sample in a study of vaccination and CD4 T cells after COVID-19 (dated by TCRdb to 2022 to 2024). The treatment or condition label for this specimen denotes: roughly 10-day PBMC culture with coronavirus spike peptide pools or control peptides (ViraFEST assay). Library generation was performed with PCR. The listed sequencing device is Illumina iSeq 100. TCR sequencing of DNA from cultured CD4+ T cells used the Oncomine TCR Beta short-read assay at the Johns Hopkins FTIC core. TCRdb applied fastp at Q25 and MiXCR to the public reads, then kept only in-frame beta chains. A single entry per CDR3 protein holds the most common genes and DNA from its merged rows. The sample yields tens of thousands of distinct CDR3 sequences; around 54% were counted once. The biggest ten clones account for 2.5% to 3% of the sample. Antigens for these TCRs are unknown.

The specimen sequenced was CD4+ T cells from blood, cultured in vitro. Every receptor here comes from a human donor who had recovered from COVID-19.

The rearrangement joins TRBV28 to TRBJ2-2, with a weak D call TRBD2 (6 bases). The CDR3 extends over 17 amino acids. V dropped 2 bases and J dropped 3 bases, with 16 bases sitting between them. CDR1 and CDR2 from the germline V gene are MDHEN and SYDVKM. CDR3: CASSLGGLGKHTGELFF. As DNA, the CDR3 is TGTGCCAGCAGTTTAGGGGGGTTGGGGAAACACACCGGGGAGCTGTTTTTT.

V and J are TRBV7-3 and TRBJ2-7, with D possibly called TRBD1 or TRBD2 (7 bases each). Trimming pared 3 bases from V and 4 bases from J, leaving 10 bases between. This CDR3 has 13 residues. Germline values: CDR1 SGHTA, CDR2 FQGTGA. In DNA form, the CDR3 reads TGTGCCAGCAGCTTCCAGGGGGGGTACGAGCAGTACTTC. It is translated as CASSFQGGYEQYF.

The rearrangement uses TRBV28 and TRBJ2-7; the D gene is possibly TRBD1 (5 bases). Trimming removed 5 bases at V and 5 bases at J, with 16 bases between. Germline V lookup: CDR1 MDHEN, CDR2 SYDVKM. The CDR3 spans 14 residues. DNA of the CDR3: TGTGCCAGCAGTCCAGGGTTTTCATGGGACGAGCAGTACTTC. Amino acids: CASSPGFSWDEQYF.

The CDR3 here is CSAVIPGQGSPNEQFF. CDR3 sequence (DNA): TGCAGTGCTGTCATTCCGGGACAGGGAAGCCCAAATGAGCAGTTCTTC. The J gene is TRBJ2-1, the V gene TRBV20-1, with 9 bases matching TRBD1. Trimming removed 5 bases from V and 7 bases from J; junction bases left unmatched: 15. CDR1 is DFQATT, CDR2 SNEGSKA, per germline (reference sequence). The CDR3 is made up of 16 amino acids.

The rearrangement links TRBV11-3 to TRBJ2-7, with D unresolved. CDR3 length: 14 residues. V lost 3 bases and J lost 0, with 9 bases in between. Germline-derived CDR1 and CDR2 are SGHNT and YENEEA. CDR3 nucleotide sequence: TGTGCCAGCAGCTTTAACAGTAACTCCTACGAGCAGTACTTC. This gives the protein CASSFNSNSYEQYF.

On this clonotype: At one end, the junction sequence differs from germline, possibly due to a read error. CDR3 loop: CAWSMGTSGLF. CDR3 nucleotide sequence: TGTGCCTGGAGTATGGGGACCAGTGGCCTGTTT. The chain joins TRBV30 to TRBJ1-1; a weak D match, TRBD1 (5 bases). The germline V gene has CDR1 GTSNPN and CDR2 SVGIG (reference sequence). The CDR3 contains 11 residues. The variable domain in full, completed from reference TRBV30 and TRBJ1-1, reads SQTIHQWPATLVQPVGSPLSLECTVEGTSNPNLYWYRQAAGRGLQLLFYSVGIGQISSEVPQNLSASRPQDRQFILSSKKLLLSDSGFYLCAWSMGTSGLFGQGTRLTVV.

This chain joins TRBV20-1 and TRBJ2-1, with 8 bases aligning to TRBD2. The germline gives CDR1 DFQATT, CDR2 SNEGSKA (reference sequence). This CDR3 comprises 14 residues. Unmatched junction bases numbered 7, after V lost 2 bases and J lost 7 bases. CDR3 sequence: CSARPGLERNEQFF. The CDR3, as DNA: TGCAGTGCTAGACCGGGACTAGAAAGAAATGAGCAGTTCTTC.

V and J are TRBV20-1 and TRBJ1-1, with D hard to call. Germline assignment: CDR1 DFQATT and CDR2 SNEGSKA (reference sequence). This CDR3 is 11 amino acids long. The V and J ends lost 0 bases and 6 bases respectively, with 5 bases between them. The DNA of the CDR3 is TGCAGTGCTAGAGAGGGAGCTGAAGCTTTCTTT. Its protein product is CSAREGAEAFF.

V gene TRBV7-8 combines with J gene TRBJ2-7, with D possibly matching TRBD1 (6 bases). Germline V gene lookup returns CDR1 SGHVS and CDR2 FQNEAQ. The CDR3 consists of 15 residues. V was cut by 0 bases and J by 2 bases, with 11 bases left in between. CDR3 loop: CASSLAGHSAYEQYF. CDR3 DNA sequence: TGTGCCAGCAGCTTAGCGGGACACTCCGCCTACGAGCAGTACTTC.

This clonotype was counted a few times. The chain's CDR3 is CATIPAPGRNTEAFF. The CDR3 nucleotides are TGTGCCACCATTCCGGCCCCGGGTAGGAACACTGAAGCTTTCTTT. The rearrangement links TRBV15 to TRBJ1-1; unclear D gene. Trimming shortened V by 7 bases and J by 1 base, and 16 bases separated the two germline ends. Germline V lookup: CDR1 LNHNV, CDR2 YYDKDF (reference sequence). This CDR3 region has 15 residues.

The V and J genes are TRBV4-1 and TRBJ1-1; no clear D. Germline V lookup: CDR1 MGHRA, CDR2 YSYEKL. The V end lost 5 bases, the J end lost 1 base, and 14 bases lay between the germline ends. The CDR3 consists of 15 residues. CDR3 DNA: TGCGCCAGCAGCGATAACTTACGGGGGAACACTGAAGCTTTCTTT. This encodes CASSDNLRGNTEAFF.

The chain couples TRBV2 to TRBJ2-5; TRBD1 agrees at 9 bases. V lost 4 bases to trimming and J lost 4 bases; unmatched junction nucleotides: 7. From germline, CDR1 is SNHLY and CDR2 FYNNEI. The CDR3 length is 15 residues. Here the CDR3 reads CASSVTYRGLETQYF. As DNA, the CDR3 is TGTGCCAGCAGTGTGACCTACAGGGGGCTAGAGACCCAGTACTTC.

This clonotype has a handful of counts. The chain is built from TRBV6-1 and TRBJ2-1; 7 bases map to TRBD1. The end of the DNA aligns better with TRBJ2-7, so the J call may be wrong. The germline V gene encodes CDR1 MNHNS and CDR2 SASEGT. This CDR3 is 15 amino acids long. The CDR3 is CASSQNPTGSGEQYF. The DNA of the CDR3 is TGTGCCAGCAGTCAAAATCCGACAGGGTCGGGAGAGCAGTACTTC.

The chain recombines TRBV7-6 with TRBJ2-7; 9 bases are a match to TRBD1. The length of the CDR3 is 17 residues. Per the germline V gene, CDR1 is SGHVS and CDR2 is FNYEAQ. With V trimmed by 5 bases and J by 3 bases, 14 bases remained unmatched. The CDR3 reads CASSPRPPGQGFYEQYF. In nucleotides, the CDR3 is TGTGCCAGCAGCCCGCGCCCCCCAGGACAGGGGTTCTACGAGCAGTACTTC.

The chain employs TRBV7-9 and TRBJ2-3, with D perhaps TRBD1 or TRBD2 (6 bases each). The germline V and J ends were trimmed by 1 base and 7 bases, with 12 bases remaining between them. This CDR3 contains 14 residues. From germline, CDR1 is SEHNR and CDR2 FQNEAQ (reference sequence). CDR3 in amino acids: CASSLGGADHTQYF. DNA of the CDR3: TGTGCCAGCAGCTTAGGGGGGGCCGATCATACGCAGTATTTT.

The rearrangement uses TRBV20-1 and TRBJ2-3; D tentatively reads TRBD1 or TRBD2 (7 bases each). Trimming took 3 bases from V and 5 from J, leaving 15 bases between them. Germline CDR1 reads DFQATT; CDR2 reads SNEGSKA (reference sequence). This CDR3 has 14 residues. The CDR3 sequence is CSARGGGGIDTQYF. The CDR3 bases are TGCAGTGCTAGGGGGGGAGGGGGCATAGATACGCAGTATTTT.

The chain uses TRBV6-2 or TRBV6-3 and TRBJ1-5, with 7 positions matching TRBD1. The germline CDR1 and CDR2 sequences are MNHEY and SVGEGT. V was pared by 5 bases and J by 2 bases, with 12 bases of the junction left unmatched. The CDR3 has 17 amino acids. CDR3 in amino acids: CASSTGTGEGGNQPQHF. The CDR3 DNA sequence: TGTGCCAGCAGTACAGGAACAGGGGAAGGAGGCAATCAGCCCCAGCATTTT.

This clonotype was detected only once. The chain carries TRBV21-1 and TRBJ2-5; the listed D gene, TRBD1, was not tested against the DNA. TRBV21-1 is listed as a pseudogene. This CDR3 is 15 amino acids long. The CDR3, as DNA: TGTGCCAGCAGCAAAGTGGATAGGGGGCAAGAGACCCAGTACTTC. This gives the protein CASSKVDRGQETQYF.

This chain joins TRBV6-1 and TRBJ2-1, with 8 bases that match TRBD2. The CDR3 runs 15 residues. Germline-derived CDR1 and CDR2 are MNHNS and SASEGT. The V segment lost 2 bases and the J segment 7 bases; nucleotides outside the gene matches: 7. CDR3 loop: CASSESGRAENEQFF. DNA of the CDR3: TGTGCCAGCAGTGAATCCGGGAGGGCCGAAAATGAGCAGTTCTTC.

This clonotype was observed a handful of times. In DNA, the CDR3 is TGTGCCAGCAGTGAATTGAGGCTTGGTTCACCCCTCCACTTT. Its protein is CASSELRLGSPLHF. The V and J genes are TRBV2 and TRBJ1-6; no firm D call. Trimming stripped 2 bases from V and 9 bases from J, with 11 bases between. The CDR3 spans 14 residues. Germline CDR1 is SNHLY and CDR2 is FYNNEI.

This clonotype was observed a single time. J is TRBJ2-5 and V is TRBV7-9; the D call may be TRBD1 or TRBD2 (5 bases each). Trimming shortened V by 3 bases and J by 3 bases, and 14 bases separated the two germline ends. CDR3 length: 15 residues. The germline V gene encodes CDR1 SEHNR and CDR2 FQNEAQ (reference sequence). In DNA, the CDR3 is TGTGCCAGCAGCTTGGCACGCTTGGGGGAAGAGACCCAGTACTTC. The encoded protein is CASSLARLGEETQYF. The whole variable domain, remainder taken from reference TRBV7-9 and TRBJ2-5, is DTGVSQNPRHKITKRGQNVTFRCDPISEHNRLYWYRQTLGQGPEFLTYFQNEAQLEKSRLLSDRFSAERPKGSFSTLEIQRTEQGDSAMYLCASSLARLGEETQYFGPGTRLLVL.

The chain employs TRBV7-2 and TRBJ1-1, with unresolved D. The germline V gene has CDR1 SGHTA and CDR2 FQGNSA. The length of the CDR3 is 13 residues. The V gene lost 0 bases and the J gene lost 3 bases, with 5 bases spanning the gap. DNA for the CDR3: TGTGCCAGCAGCTTAGCTTCTTACACTGAAGCTTTCTTT. Protein: CASSLASYTEAFF.

The V gene is TRBV12-3 or TRBV12-4, the J gene TRBJ1-1; D may be TRBD1 (6 bases). Trimming removed 6 bases from V and 4 bases from J, with 15 bases in between. CDR3 length: 14 amino acids. The CDR3 protein is CASRRGQFGTEAFF. The CDR3 DNA sequence: TGTGCCAGCAGGCGAGGACAGTTCGGCACTGAAGCTTTCTTT.

The rearrangement links TRBV6-4 to TRBJ1-5; perhaps TRBD1 as D (5 bases). CDR1 and CDR2 (germline): MRHNA, SNTAGT. The CDR3 loop spans 15 amino acids. V shed 4 bases and J shed 0 bases, with 10 bases lying between them. The CDR3 loop is CASSGYRYSNQPQHF. Here the CDR3 DNA reads TGTGCCAGCAGTGGTTACAGGTATAGCAATCAGCCCCAGCATTTT.

This chain joins TRBV20-1 and TRBJ2-1; 7 nucleotides agree with TRBD1. The germline gives CDR1 DFQATT, CDR2 SNEGSKA (reference sequence). V trimming: 6 bases; J trimming: 9 bases; junction bases outside the gene matches: 14. This CDR3 has 14 residues. The CDR3 nucleotides read TGCAGTGCCTCCCCCGGGACAGCAAGGGCTGAGCAGTTCTTC. Translated, it gives CSASPGTARAEQFF.